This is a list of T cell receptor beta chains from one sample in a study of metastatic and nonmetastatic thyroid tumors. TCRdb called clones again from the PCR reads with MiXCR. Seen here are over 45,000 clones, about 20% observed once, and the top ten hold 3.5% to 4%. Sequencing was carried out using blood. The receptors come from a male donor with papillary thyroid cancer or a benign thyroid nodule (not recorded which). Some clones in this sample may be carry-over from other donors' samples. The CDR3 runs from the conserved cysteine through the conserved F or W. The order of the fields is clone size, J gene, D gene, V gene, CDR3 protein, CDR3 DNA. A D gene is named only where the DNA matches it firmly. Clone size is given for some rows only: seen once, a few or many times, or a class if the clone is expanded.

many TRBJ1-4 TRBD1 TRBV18 CASSPQAVQGGNEKLFF TGTGCCAGCTCACCACAGGCGGTGCAAGGGGGCAATGAAAAACTGTTTTTT
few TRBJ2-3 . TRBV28 CASSLSYHRTDTQYF TGTGCCAGCAGTTTATCCTACCACCGCACAGATACGCAGTATTTT
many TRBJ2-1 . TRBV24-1 CATSFAGNNNEQFF TGTGCCACCAGTTTTGCGGGAAACAACAATGAGCAGTTCTTC
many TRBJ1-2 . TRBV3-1 CASSQASGSYGYTF TGTGCCAGCAGCCAAGCCTCGGGGTCTTATGGCTACACCTTC
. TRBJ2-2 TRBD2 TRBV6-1 CAGSEARGSNTGELFF TGTGCCGGCAGTGAAGCGCGGGGGTCGAACACCGGCGAGCTGTTTTTT
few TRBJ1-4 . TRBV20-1 CSARDRGWGEKLFF TGCAGTGCTAGAGACAGGGGTTGGGGTGAAAAACTGTTTTTT
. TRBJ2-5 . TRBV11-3 CTSSLDGGGGETQYF TGTACCAGCAGCTTAGATGGGGGTGGCGGAGAGACTCAGTACTTC
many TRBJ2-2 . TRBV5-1 CASSLGTSTGELFF TGCGCCAGCAGCCTCGGGACTTCCACCGGGGAGCTGTTTTTT
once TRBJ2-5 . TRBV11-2 CASSQEQGLKETQYF TGTGCCAGCAGCCAAGAACAGGGATTAAAAGAGACCCAGTACTTC
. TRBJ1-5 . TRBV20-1 CSARDPRRGDQPQHF TGCAGTGCTAGAGATCCCAGGAGGGGGGATCAGCCCCAGCATTTT
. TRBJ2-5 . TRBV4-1 CASIQGLVVMETQYF TGCGCCAGCATCCAAGGATTGGTGGTTATGGAGACCCAGTACTTC
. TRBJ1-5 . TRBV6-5 CASSYTGADQPQHF TGTGCCAGCAGTTATACAGGTGCTGATCAGCCCCAGCATTTT
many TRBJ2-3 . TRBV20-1 CSVRVDTQYF TGCAGTGTTAGGGTGGATACGCAGTATTTT
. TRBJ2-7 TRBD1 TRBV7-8 CASSTGAGCEQYF TGTGCCAGCAGCACAGGGGCTGGGTGCGAGCAGTACTTC
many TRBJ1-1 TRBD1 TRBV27 CASSIGTGINTEAFF TGTGCCAGCAGTATAGGGACAGGCATTAACACTGAAGCTTTCTTT
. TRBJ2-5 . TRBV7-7 CASSSSVSVAETQYF TGTGCTAGCAGCTCCTCGGTATCCGTGGCGGAGACCCAGTACTTC
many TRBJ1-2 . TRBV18 CASSPDGVNYGYTF TGTGCCAGCTCACCAGATGGAGTTAACTATGGCTACACCTTC
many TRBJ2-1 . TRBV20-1 CSVLGRGEQFF TGCAGTGTTTTAGGACGGGGTGAGCAGTTCTTC
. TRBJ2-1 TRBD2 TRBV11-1 CASSLGLAGEDGQFF TGTGCCAGCAGCTTAGGCCTAGCGGGAGAGGATGGGCAGTTCTTC
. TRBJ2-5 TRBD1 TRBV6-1 CASRKVRDRKETQYF TGTGCCAGCAGAAAAGTCCGGGACAGGAAAGAGACCCAGTACTTC
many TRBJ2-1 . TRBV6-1 CASTPSTRNEQFF TGTGCCAGCACCCCATCCACGAGGAATGAGCAGTTCTTC
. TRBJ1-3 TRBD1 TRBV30 CAWSEWTGSGNTIYF TGTGCCTGGAGTGAGTGGACAGGCTCTGGAAACACCATATATTTT
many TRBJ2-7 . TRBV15 CATSRVSGDGEQYF TGTGCCACCAGCAGAGTTTCAGGGGACGGCGAGCAGTACTTC
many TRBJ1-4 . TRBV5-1 CASSQGGDEKLFF TGCGCCAGCAGCCAGGGTGGAGATGAAAAACTGTTTTTT
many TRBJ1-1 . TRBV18 CASSPENTEAFF TGTGCCAGCTCACCGGAGAACACTGAAGCTTTCTTT
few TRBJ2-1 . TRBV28 CSSSSWRGINEQFF TGTTCCAGTAGTTCTTGGCGGGGTATCAATGAGCAGTTCTTC
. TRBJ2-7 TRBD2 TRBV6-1 CASSQRVGTSVVGEQYF TGTGCCAGTTCCCAACGGGTGGGGACTAGCGTTGTGGGGGAGCAGTACTTC
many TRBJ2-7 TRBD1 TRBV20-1 CSASPGTGGSYEQYF TGCAGTGCTTCCCCCGGGACAGGGGGCTCCTACGAGCAGTACTTC
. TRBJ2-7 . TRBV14 CASSQVRGAFYEQYF TGTGCCAGCAGCCAAGTCCGGGGGGCGTTCTACGAGCAGTACTTC
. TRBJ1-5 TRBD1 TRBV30 CAWSVRGQGAGQPQHF TGTGCCTGGAGTGTACGGGGGCAGGGGGCCGGTCAGCCCCAGCATTTT
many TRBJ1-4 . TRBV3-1 CASSLPGRGEKLFF TGTGCCAGCAGCCTCCCGGGGCGTGGTGAAAAACTGTTTTTT
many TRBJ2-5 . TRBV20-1 CSATTQETQYF TGCAGTGCTACAACTCAAGAGACCCAGTACTTC
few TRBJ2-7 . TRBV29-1 CSVLKLTGQSYEQYF TGCAGCGTCCTCAAACTCACTGGACAGTCCTACGAGCAGTACTTC
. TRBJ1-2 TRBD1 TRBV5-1 CASSRGTGSTYGYTF TGCGCCAGCAGCAGAGGGACAGGTTCTACCTATGGCTACACCTTC
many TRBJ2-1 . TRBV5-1 CASSLGGPGGLIVNEQFF TGCGCCAGCAGCTTGGGAGGTCCCGGGGGCCTAATAGTCAATGAGCAGTTCTTC
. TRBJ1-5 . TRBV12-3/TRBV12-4 CASSPEGTNQPQHF TGTGCCAGCAGCCCGGAGGGGACTAATCAGCCCCAGCATTTT
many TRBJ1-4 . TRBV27 CASSLFATTNEKLFF TGTGCCAGCAGTCTTTTTGCTACAACTAATGAAAAACTGTTTTTT
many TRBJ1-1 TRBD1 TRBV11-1 CASSLKGQTNTEAFF TGTGCCAGCAGCTTAAAGGGACAGACGAACACTGAAGCTTTCTTT
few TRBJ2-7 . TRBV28 CASSLCAQEGEQYF TGTGCCAGCAGTTTATGCGCGCAGGAGGGCGAGCAGTACTTC
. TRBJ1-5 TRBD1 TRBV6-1 CASRRDRAGQPQHF TGTGCCAGCAGACGGGACAGGGCAGGACAGCCCCAGCATTTT
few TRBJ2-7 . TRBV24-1 CATSDFGREQYF TGTGCCACCAGTGATTTTGGCCGCGAGCAGTACTTC
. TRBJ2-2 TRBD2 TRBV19 CASSQTSGFGGELFF TGTGCCAGTAGTCAGACTAGCGGGTTTGGCGGGGAGCTGTTTTTT
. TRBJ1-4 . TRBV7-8 CASSTGDFNEKLFF TGTGCCAGCAGCACGGGGGATTTTAATGAAAAACTGTTTTTT
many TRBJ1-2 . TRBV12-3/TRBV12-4 CASSLGHLKGYTF TGTGCCAGCAGTTTGGGGCACCTTAAAGGCTACACCTTC
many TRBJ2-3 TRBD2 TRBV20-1 CSARSWGASGSLTDTQYF TGCAGTGCTAGATCCTGGGGGGCTAGCGGGAGCCTCACAGATACGCAGTATTTT
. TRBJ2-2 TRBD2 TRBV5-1 CASSNLAGSSQGTGELFF TGCGCCAGCAGCAACCTAGCGGGGTCCTCTCAAGGCACCGGGGAGCTGTTTTTT
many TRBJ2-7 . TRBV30 CAWSVPGRKNYEQYF TGTGCCTGGAGTGTACCCGGACGAAAGAACTACGAGCAGTACTTC
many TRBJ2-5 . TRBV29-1 CSAPTRGETQYF TGCAGCGCCCCCACTAGGGGAGAGACCCAGTACTTC
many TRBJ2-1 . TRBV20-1 CSARPLNEQFF TGCAGTGCCCGACCCCTCAATGAGCAGTTCTTC